This is a list of T cell receptor beta chains from one sample in a study of cytomegalovirus exposure and HLA in healthy donors. Clones were read by immunoSEQ multiplex PCR, and TCRdb kept only the in-frame ones, dropping some. The table lists some 110,000 clones, under 85% of them singletons, with about 8.3% in the top ten. Sequenced input: PBMCs. The receptors were sampled from a middle-aged woman in good health and CMV-seropositive. Both conserved end residues are part of each CDR3. The D gene is left open where the match is weak. Clone size is shown for a subset of rows, as once, few, many or a class of expanded clone.

>TRBV4-1|-|TRBJ2-3|TRBD2
TGCGCCAGCAGCCAATGGACGGGAGGCGTCATAAAGGATACGCAGTATTTT
CASSQWTGGVIKDTQYF
>TRBV12-5|-|TRBJ2-1|TRBD2
TGTGCTAGTGGTTTGGGGCTAGCGGGAGTTTACAATGAGCAGTTCTTC
CASGLGLAGVYNEQFF
>TRBV11-1|-|TRBJ2-3|TRBD2
TGTGCCAGCACCCCGGGGGGGGGCCCTTCCTATACGCAGTATTTT
CASTPGGGPSYTQYF
>TRBV5-4|once|TRBJ2-3|-
TGTGCCAGCAGCCCTGGAACGGGGGCAGATACGCAGTATTTT
CASSPGTGADTQYF
>TRBV2|-|TRBJ1-1|-
TGTGCCAGCAGTGTTGGGGGCGGGGGTGAAGCTTTCTTT
CASSVGGGGEAFF
>TRBV5-1|-|TRBJ1-1|-
TGCGCCAGCAGCTTAACAGGGCGGTTGAACACTGAAGCTTTCTTT
CASSLTGRLNTEAFF
>TRBV7-3|-|TRBJ2-3|TRBD2
TGTGCCAGCAGCTTAACCGGTATAGCGGGGGGAACGCAGTATTTT
CASSLTGIAGGTQYF
>TRBV28|once|TRBJ2-7|TRBD1
TGTGCCAGCACCTTAGGACAGGCCCCCTACGAGCAGTACTTC
CASTLGQAPYEQYF
>TRBV5-6|few|TRBJ2-7|-
TGTGCCAGCAGCTTGTGGCAAGCCTACGAGCAGTACTTC
CASSLWQAYEQYF
>TRBV5-5|few|TRBJ2-5|TRBD1
TGTGCCAGCGGGCGGGGACAGGGAGTCGAGACCCAGTACTTC
CASGRGQGVETQYF
>TRBV5-1|few|TRBJ2-3|-
TGCGCCAGCAGCCTCCCCAGGGGCGGGCTCACGGATACGCAGTATTTT
CASSLPRGGLTDTQYF
>TRBV6-6|-|TRBJ1-4|TRBD1
TGTGCCAGCACCCTAGGGACAGGGCGGGTTAATGAAAAACTGTTTTTT
CASTLGTGRVNEKLFF
>TRBV15|-|TRBJ2-7|TRBD2
TGTGCCACCAGCAGAACCGAGATCCCCATGGGGGGAGGGGAGGACGAGCAGTACTTC
CATSRTEIPMGGGEDEQYF
>TRBV5-1|-|TRBJ2-1|TRBD2
TGCGCCAGCAGCTTGGCTAGCGGGAGCTGGAATGAGCAGTTCTTC
CASSLASGSWNEQFF
>TRBV19|-|TRBJ1-1|TRBD1
TGTGCCAGTAGTACCGACAGGGTCTGGGCTCAAGCTTTCTTT
CASSTDRVWAQAFF
>TRBV29-1|few|TRBJ1-2|-
TGCGCCGCTCAGGGACTTAACTATGGCTACACCTTC
CAAQGLNYGYTF
>TRBV4-1|few|TRBJ1-2|-
TGCGCCAGCAGCCAAGATCGAGCCGGGAACTATGGCTACACCTTC
CASSQDRAGNYGYTF